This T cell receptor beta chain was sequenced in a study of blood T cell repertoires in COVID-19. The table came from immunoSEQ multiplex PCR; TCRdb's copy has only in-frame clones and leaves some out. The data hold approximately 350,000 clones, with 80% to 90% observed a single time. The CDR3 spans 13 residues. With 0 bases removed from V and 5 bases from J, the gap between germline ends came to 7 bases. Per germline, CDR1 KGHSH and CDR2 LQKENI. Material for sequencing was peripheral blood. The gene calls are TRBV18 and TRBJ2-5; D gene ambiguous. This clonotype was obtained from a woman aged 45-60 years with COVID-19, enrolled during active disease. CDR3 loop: CASSPPLRETQYF. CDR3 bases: TGTGCCAGCTCACCACCGCTTCGGGAGACCCAGTACTTC.